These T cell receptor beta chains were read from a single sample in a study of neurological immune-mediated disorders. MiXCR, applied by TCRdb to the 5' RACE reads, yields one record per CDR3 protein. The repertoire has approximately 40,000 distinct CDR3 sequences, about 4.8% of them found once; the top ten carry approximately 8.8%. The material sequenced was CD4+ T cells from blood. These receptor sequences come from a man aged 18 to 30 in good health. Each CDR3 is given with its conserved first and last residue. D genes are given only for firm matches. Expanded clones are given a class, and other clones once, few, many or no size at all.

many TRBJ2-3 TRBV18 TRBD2 CASSPPRGGITDTQYF TGTGCCAGCTCACCACCTCGGGGGGGGATCACAGATACGCAGTATTTT
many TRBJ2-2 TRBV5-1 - CASSLMGEYTGELFF TGCGCCAGCAGCTTGATGGGCGAGTACACCGGGGAGCTGTTTTTT
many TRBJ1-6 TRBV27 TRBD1 CASSLYGDRPYNSPLHF TGTGCCAGCAGTTTATACGGGGACAGACCGTATAATTCACCCCTCCACTTT
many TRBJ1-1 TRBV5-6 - CASSLGYVNTEAFF TGTGCCAGCAGCTTGGGCTACGTGAACACTGAAGCTTTCTTT
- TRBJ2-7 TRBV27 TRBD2 CASSPLAVPYSYEQYF TGTGCCAGCAGTCCCCTAGCGGTCCCGTACTCCTACGAGCAGTACTTC
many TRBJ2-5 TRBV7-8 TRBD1 CASSPGQAGETQYF TGTGCCAGCAGCCCGGGACAGGCTGGCGAGACCCAGTACTTC
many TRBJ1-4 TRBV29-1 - CSVAAGSEKLFF TGCAGCGTCGCGGCGGGATCTGAAAAACTGTTTTTT
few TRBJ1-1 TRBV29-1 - CSVESAAGGAFF TGCAGCGTTGAAAGCGCAGCGGGTGGAGCTTTCTTT
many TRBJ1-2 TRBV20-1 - CSARAQPSGRYGYTF TGCAGTGCTAGAGCCCAGCCCTCGGGGCGGTATGGCTACACCTTC
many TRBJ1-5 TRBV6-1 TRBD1 CASSGDRAFNQPQHF TGTGCCAGCAGCGGGGACAGGGCATTTAATCAGCCCCAGCATTTT
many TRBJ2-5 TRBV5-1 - CASSLDTQETQYF TGCGCCAGCAGCCTCGACACACAAGAGACCCAGTACTTC
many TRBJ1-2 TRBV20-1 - CSASESYYGYTF TGCAGTGCTAGTGAGTCTTACTATGGCTACACCTTC
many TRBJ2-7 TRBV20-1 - CSALQSQRYEQYF TGCAGTGCTCTGCAGAGTCAACGATACGAGCAGTACTTC
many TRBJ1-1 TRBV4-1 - CASSQARIRTDTEAFF TGCGCCAGCAGCCAAGCCCGTATCAGGACGGACACTGAAGCTTTCTTT
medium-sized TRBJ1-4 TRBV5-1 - CASSLSAGHEGRKLFF TGCGCCAGCAGCTTGTCAGCGGGACATGAAGGAAGGAAACTGTTTTTT
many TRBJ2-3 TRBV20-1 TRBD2 CSANLLRAGGLPASGTQYF TGCAGTGCTAACCTCCTTCGAGCGGGGGGGTTACCTGCAAGTGGTACGCAGTATTTT
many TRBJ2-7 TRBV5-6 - CASSRGVTYEQYF TGTGCCAGCAGCCGAGGGGTCACCTACGAGCAGTACTTC
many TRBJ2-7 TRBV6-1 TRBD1 CGTGINEQYF TGTGGGACAGGGATCAACGAGCAGTACTTC
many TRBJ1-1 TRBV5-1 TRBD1 CASSFGTVSGTEAFF TGCGCCAGCAGTTTCGGGACAGTCTCGGGCACTGAAGCTTTCTTT
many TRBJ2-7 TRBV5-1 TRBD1 CASSLGDRVKEQYF TGCGCCAGCAGCTTGGGAGACAGGGTAAAAGAGCAGTACTTC
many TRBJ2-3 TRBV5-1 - CASSLPDYFPDTQYF TGCGCCAGCAGCTTGCCCGACTACTTCCCAGATACGCAGTATTTT
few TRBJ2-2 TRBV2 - CASWLGQGIAGELFF TGTGCCAGCTGGCTGGGCCAGGGGATAGCCGGGGAGCTGTTTTTT
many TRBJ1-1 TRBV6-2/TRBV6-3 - CASRSWGATEAFF TGTGCCAGCCGATCGTGGGGGGCAACTGAAGCTTTCTTT
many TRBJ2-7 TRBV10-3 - CATRGEGATYEQYF TGTGCCACCAGGGGAGAAGGGGCCACCTACGAGCAGTACTTC
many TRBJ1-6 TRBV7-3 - CASRETGNSPLHF TGTGCCAGCAGGGAAACAGGGAACTCACCCCTCCACTTT
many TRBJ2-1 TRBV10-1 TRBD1 CASSGGQGGNEQFF TGCGCCAGCAGTGGAGGACAGGGGGGCAATGAGCAGTTCTTC
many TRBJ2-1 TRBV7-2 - CASSLVVKDHEQFF TGTGCCAGCAGCTTAGTTGTAAAGGATCATGAGCAGTTCTTC
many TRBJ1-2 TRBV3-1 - CASSQDLTDYGYTF TGTGCCAGCAGCCAAGATCTCACGGACTATGGCTACACCTTC